This entry lists 30 T cell receptor beta chains sequenced from one sample in a study of T-cell memory formation after mild COVID-19. TCRdb processed the 5' RACE reads anew with MiXCR; each CDR3 protein has one entry. The data show roughly 510,000 distinct CDR3 sequences, roughly 17% seen once. The sample taken for sequencing was PBMCs or a T cell subset sorted from them (not recorded which). Source of these receptors: an adult woman who had mild COVID-19 (a few samples of this study predate the infection). Cell type and time point are not known.

The chain employs TRBV6-5 and TRBJ2-5, with D possibly being TRBD2 (5 bases). This CDR3 has 14 residues. Germline lookup yields CDR1 MNHEY and CDR2 SVGAGI. The V end was cut by 0 bases, the J end by 1 base, with 6 bases between. Written as DNA, the CDR3 is TGTGCCAGCAGTTACTCAGGGAGCCAAGAGACCCAGTACTTC. Translating gives CASSYSGSQETQYF.

The rearrangement links TRBV20-1 to TRBJ1-1; D perhaps matches TRBD1 (5 bases). Germline V gene lookup returns CDR1 DFQATT and CDR2 SNEGSKA (reference sequence). V was pared by 6 bases and J by 6 bases, with 14 bases between. The CDR3 is 12 amino acids. The CDR3 sequence is CSAGQSDPEAFF. For the CDR3, the DNA is TGCAGTGCGGGGCAGTCGGACCCTGAAGCTTTCTTT.

This clonotype showed up just a few times. The rearrangement uses TRBV10-3 and TRBJ2-2; D is unclear. Deletions cut 2 bases from V and 3 bases from J, with 10 bases between. The germline V gene has CDR1 ENHRY and CDR2 SYGVKD. The CDR3 length is 15 residues. The CDR3 DNA follows: TGTGCCATCAGTGAGGGTCAGACCTACACCGGGGAGCTGTTTTTT. Translated: CAISEGQTYTGELFF.

This chain links TRBV20-1 with TRBJ1-2; maybe TRBD1 (6 bases). The CDR3 spans 14 residues. Trimming shortened V by 1 base and J by 4 bases, and 13 bases separated the two germline ends. The germline V gene has CDR1 DFQATT and CDR2 SNEGSKA (reference sequence). The CDR3 DNA is TGCAGTGCTAGAGGGGGGGGCGGACGCTATGGCTACACCTTC. Translation: CSARGGGGRYGYTF.

The V call is TRBV7-2, the J call TRBJ2-3; D is unresolved. V lost 5 bases and J lost 2, with 11 bases in between. The germline gives CDR1 SGHTA, CDR2 FQGNSA. CDR3 size: 14 residues. Written as DNA, the CDR3 is TGTGCCAGCAGCGACGCGTTATACACAGATACGCAGTATTTT. Amino acid sequence: CASSDALYTDTQYF.

This chain links TRBV7-6 with TRBJ2-1; D remains unclear. CDR3 length equals 16 residues. Germline-derived CDR1 and CDR2 are SGHVS and FNYEAQ. The V gene lost 6 bases and the J gene lost 5 bases, with 20 bases spanning the gap. The CDR3 DNA follows: TGTGCCAGCAGGCCGTCGCTAGTGGAGAATGACAATGAGCAGTTCTTC. Translated, it gives CASRPSLVENDNEQFF.

This clonotype was observed a handful of times. This rearrangement joins TRBV6-2 or TRBV6-3 to TRBJ2-3; 7 bases are a match to TRBD2. With 6 bases clipped from V and 3 bases from J, the junction kept 9 bases outside the gene matches. Germline-derived CDR1 and CDR2 are MNHEY and SVGEGT. This CDR3 contains 15 residues. The CDR3 sequence is CASRRSGGRTDTQYF. For the CDR3, the DNA is TGTGCCAGCAGAAGATCGGGCGGGAGAACAGATACGCAGTATTTT.

This chain links TRBV12-5 with TRBJ2-2; 8 bases agree with TRBD1. Germline V lookup: CDR1 LGHNT, CDR2 FRNRAP. V dropped 0 bases and J dropped 1; count of bases not matched to a gene: 4. This CDR3 spans 17 amino acids. The DNA of the CDR3 is TGTGCTAGTGGTTTGGTCCCCGGGACAGGGAACACCGGGGAGCTGTTTTTT. The encoded protein is CASGLVPGTGNTGELFF.

The chain has TRBV28 and TRBJ1-1; D may be TRBD1 (5 bases). V was clipped by 4 bases and J by 6 bases, with 12 bases between them. Germline CDR1 is MDHEN and CDR2 is SYDVKM. The CDR3 is made up of 13 amino acids. The CDR3 sequence: CASSSPPGPEAFF. CDR3 DNA sequence: TGTGCCAGCAGTTCCCCACCGGGGCCTGAAGCTTTCTTT.

The chain is built from TRBV7-9 and TRBJ2-7, with unresolved D. V gave up 5 bases and J gave up 7 bases, with 12 bases separating them. Germline lookup yields CDR1 SEHNR and CDR2 FQNEAQ (reference sequence). This CDR3 contains 12 residues. CDR3 nucleotides: TGTGCCAGCAGCCTCCTATTCGAAGAGCAGTACTTC. This translates into CASSLLFEEQYF.

The J gene is TRBJ1-3, the V gene TRBV7-9; no firm D call. Between the trimmed V and J ends, which lost 1 base and 4 bases, there was a span of 17 bases. CDR3 length: 17 amino acids. Germline V gene data show CDR1 as SEHNR and CDR2 as FQNEAQ (reference sequence). The CDR3 spells CASSLVMGGGPGNTIYF. CDR3 coding DNA: TGTGCCAGCAGCTTAGTGATGGGAGGAGGGCCCGGAAACACCATATATTTT.

The chain recombines TRBV12-3 or TRBV12-4 with TRBJ2-7; TRBD2 agrees at 10 bases. The CDR3 covers 18 residues. V was pared by 6 bases and J by 0 bases, with 14 bases of the junction left unmatched. The CDR3 DNA reads as TGTGCCAGCAGCCGCGGGAGTAGCGGGGGGCCTAGCTCCTACGAGCAGTACTTC. It translates to CASSRGSSGGPSSYEQYF.

This clonotype has only a few counts. The chain employs TRBV15 and TRBJ1-2; D not resolved. CDR1 and CDR2 (germline): LNHNV, YYDKDF (reference sequence). Trimming removed 0 bases at V and 4 bases at J, with 15 bases between. The CDR3 totals 16 residues. The CDR3 spells CATSREGAATTYGYTF. In DNA form, the CDR3 reads TGTGCCACCAGCAGAGAGGGTGCAGCCACGACCTATGGCTACACCTTC.

This clonotype has a handful of counts. The chain employs TRBV20-1 and TRBJ1-1; TRBD1 matches at 9 bases. Germline values: CDR1 DFQATT, CDR2 SNEGSKA (reference sequence). J lost 5 bases, V lost 3 bases, and 7 bases had no gene match. The CDR3 contains 14 residues. CDR3 region: CSASVTGGKTEAFF. CDR3 nucleotide sequence: TGCAGTGCTAGCGTGACAGGGGGAAAGACTGAAGCTTTCTTT.

The table lists this clonotype with a few counts. J is TRBJ1-6 and V is TRBV11-2; no reliable D call. Germline V lookup: CDR1 SGHAT, CDR2 FQNNGV. V gave up 5 bases and J gave up 9 bases, with 20 bases separating them. The CDR3 totals 16 residues. This CDR3 reads CASSRQAEVLGSPLHF. DNA for the CDR3: TGTGCCAGCAGCCGGCAGGCGGAAGTCCTAGGTTCACCCCTCCACTTT.

The CDR3: CASTVGLLAGGIYNEQFF. CDR3 coding DNA: TGTGCCAGCACCGTAGGCCTGCTAGCGGGGGGGATATACAATGAGCAGTTCTTC. V gene TRBV27 combines with J gene TRBJ2-1, with 12 nucleotides matching TRBD2. Trimming cost V 7 bases and J 4 bases; bases outside gene matches: 14. Germline assignment: CDR1 MNHEY and CDR2 SMNVEV (reference sequence). The CDR3 covers 18 residues.

In its sample, this clonotype was seen a few times. This chain joins TRBV20-1 and TRBJ2-1, with TRBD2 identical over 10 bases. CDR1 and CDR2 (germline): DFQATT, SNEGSKA (reference sequence). The junction had 6 bases not matched to a gene; V was cut back by 5 bases and J by 2 bases. The CDR3 consists of 15 residues. In DNA, the CDR3 is TGCAGTGCTGAAGACAGCGGGAGGGCCTACAATGAGCAGTTCTTC. Its protein product is CSAEDSGRAYNEQFF.

This chain uses TRBV21-1 with TRBJ2-5. TRBV21-1 is a listed pseudogene. This CDR3 has 13 residues. The CDR3 spells CASSSHLGETQYF. The CDR3 coding sequence is TGTGCCAGCAGCTCCCATCTCGGGGAGACCCAGTACTTC.

This sequence joins TRBV20-1 and TRBJ1-5, with 7 positions matching TRBD1. This CDR3 is built from 14 residues. With V trimmed by 5 bases and J by 2 bases, 6 bases remained unmatched. Germline loops: CDR1 DFQATT, CDR2 SNEGSKA (reference sequence). The CDR3 coding sequence is TGCAGTGCTGGCCGGGACAGTGGCAATCAGCCCCAGCATTTT. This gives the protein CSAGRDSGNQPQHF.

The chain carries TRBV7-2 and TRBJ2-3; 7 bases agree with TRBD2. This CDR3 has 15 amino acids. V trimming: 8 bases; J trimming: 4 bases; junction bases outside the gene matches: 12. Germline CDR1 SGHTA, CDR2 FQGNSA. CDR3 region: CASGLKAGRSDTQYF. Here the CDR3 DNA reads TGTGCCAGCGGGCTAAAAGCGGGAAGGTCAGATACGCAGTATTTT.

This clonotype was recorded a few times. One end of the junction varies from germline; a read error may be responsible. The rearrangement joins TRBV15 to TRBJ1-5; no clear D. The CDR3 is 14 amino acids. Germline CDR1 and CDR2: LNHNV and YYDKDF (reference sequence). The CDR3 coding sequence is TGTGCCACCAGCACGAAGGGTAGCTATCAGCCCCAGCATTTT. It codes for CATSTKGSYQPQHF.

The chain employs TRBV7-9 and TRBJ2-6; D is undetermined. The CDR3 consists of 15 residues. Germline assignment: CDR1 SEHNR and CDR2 FQNEAQ (reference sequence). Trimming took off 4 bases at V and 2 bases at J, with 9 bases between the two ends. This CDR3 reads CASSSRLPGANVLTF. In DNA form, the CDR3 reads TGTGCCAGCAGCTCCCGACTCCCTGGGGCCAACGTCCTGACTTTC.

This chain connects TRBV11-2 to TRBJ1-1; the D is unclear. V lost 1 base to trimming and J lost 6 bases, with 9 bases between them. This CDR3 region has 13 residues. Germline V gene lookup returns CDR1 SGHAT and CDR2 FQNNGV. The CDR3 is CASSLVEKSEAFF. DNA for the CDR3: TGTGCCAGCAGCTTAGTTGAGAAGTCTGAAGCTTTCTTT. Looking up the rest from reference TRBV11-2 and TRBJ1-1 gives the full variable domain: EAGVAQSPRYKIIEKRQSVAFWCNPISGHATLYWYQQILGQGPKLLIQFQNNGVVDDSQLPKDRFSAERLKGVDSTLKIQPAKLEDSAVYLCASSLVEKSEAFFGQGTRLTVV.

The table lists this clonotype with a few counts. V and J are TRBV19 and TRBJ1-5; tentatively, D is TRBD1 (6 bases). CDR1 and CDR2 from the germline V gene are LNHDA and SQIVND (reference sequence). The CDR3 sequence is 15 residues long. The V end was cut by 7 bases, the J end by 5 bases, with 18 bases between. CDR3 coding DNA: TGTGCCAGTACCACGTCCGGGGGCGCATATCAGCCCCAGCATTTT. Amino acids: CASTTSGGAYQPQHF.

This clonotype has just a few counts. The gene calls are TRBV5-1 and TRBJ2-4; the D is unclear. Trimming pared 0 bases from V and 10 bases from J, leaving 17 bases between. The CDR3 has 15 residues. Per germline, CDR1 SGHRS and CDR2 YFSETQ. CDR3 sequence reads: CASSLGDGRRTIQYF. CDR3 nucleotides: TGCGCCAGCAGCTTGGGAGATGGCAGGCGAACAATTCAGTACTTC.

This clonotype was counted a few times. The rearrangement links TRBV5-1 to TRBJ2-1; D unclear. The germline gives CDR1 SGHRS, CDR2 YFSETQ. With 4 bases removed from V and 7 bases from J, the gap between germline ends came to 12 bases. The CDR3 covers 13 residues. CDR3: CASSRFLGNEQFF. The CDR3 DNA follows: TGCGCCAGCAGCAGATTCCTAGGGAATGAGCAGTTCTTC.

This clonotype has a handful of counts. The chain is built from TRBV5-4 and TRBJ2-1, with 7 bases identical to TRBD2. The trim removed 6 bases at V and 8 bases at J, leaving 14 bases unmatched. CDR3 length: 15 amino acids. The germline gives CDR1 SGHNT, CDR2 YYREEE (reference sequence). CDR3 DNA sequence: TGTGCCAGCACCCTACTCGGACTAGGCGGCCATGAGCAGTTCTTC. This gives the protein CASTLLGLGGHEQFF.

This clonotype was seen only a few times. The gene calls are TRBV5-1 and TRBJ2-1; 9 bases map to TRBD2. Germline V gene data show CDR1 as SGHRS and CDR2 as YFSETQ. With 1 base clipped from V and 4 bases from J, the junction kept 6 bases outside the gene matches. This CDR3 spans 16 amino acids. The CDR3 region has the DNA TGCGCCAGCAGCTTGATGGGACTAGCAGATTACAATGAGCAGTTCTTC. Protein product: CASSLMGLADYNEQFF.

The rearrangement links TRBV30 to TRBJ1-1; the D gene is possibly TRBD1 (5 bases). The CDR3 extends over 13 amino acids. Germline V lookup: CDR1 GTSNPN, CDR2 SVGIG (reference sequence). The V and J ends lost 4 bases and 6 bases respectively, with 15 bases between them. CDR3 nucleotides: TGTGCCTGGAATTGGGGGATAGGGGCTGAAGCTTTCTTT. Translating it yields CAWNWGIGAEAFF.

The V call is TRBV2, the J call TRBJ2-7; D not resolved. With 7 bases removed from V and 3 bases from J, the gap between germline ends came to 10 bases. Germline V gene sequence: CDR1 SNHLY, CDR2 FYNNEI. The CDR3 is 12 amino acids. The DNA for the CDR3 is TGTGCCAGCACTTGGCTAAACTACGAGCAGTACTTC. It yields the protein CASTWLNYEQYF.